This T cell receptor beta chain was found in a study of blood T cell repertoires in COVID-19. Across the study: Donors in the United States, Italy and Spain gave samples during acute or convalescent COVID-19. Sample material is recorded as cDNA or gDNA derived from T cells, B-cell-depleted T cells, or PBMCs.

Some clones are missing from TCRdb's copy, which holds only in-frame ones; the method was immunoSEQ multiplex PCR. Seen here are roughly 320,000 clones, roughly 90% observed once, and the top ten hold around 1.9%. This clone was seen only a few times. Enrollment of patients from Seattle took place during active infection, with longitudinal follow-up. Germline V gene data show CDR1 as MGHRA and CDR2 as YSYEKL. The CDR3 consists of 13 residues. V was shortened by 1 base and J by 6 bases, with 7 bases between the two germline ends. The receptor was isolated from a woman aged 25-40 years with COVID-19, enrolled during active disease. V gene TRBV4-1 combines with J gene TRBJ1-5; D is possibly TRBD1 (5 bases). Sequenced: peripheral blood. CDR3 DNA sequence: TGCGCCAGCAGCCAAGGCAGGGTTCAGCCCCAGCATTTT. The encoded protein is CASSQGRVQPQHF.